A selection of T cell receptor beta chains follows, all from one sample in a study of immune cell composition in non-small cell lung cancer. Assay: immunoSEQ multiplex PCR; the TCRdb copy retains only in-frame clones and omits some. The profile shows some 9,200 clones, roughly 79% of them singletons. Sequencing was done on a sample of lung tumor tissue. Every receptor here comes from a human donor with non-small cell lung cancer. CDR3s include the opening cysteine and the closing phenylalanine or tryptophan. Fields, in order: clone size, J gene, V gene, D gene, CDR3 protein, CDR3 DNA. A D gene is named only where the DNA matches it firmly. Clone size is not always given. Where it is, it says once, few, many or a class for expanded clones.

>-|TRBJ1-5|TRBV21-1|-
CASSSTEVYSNQPQHF
TGTGCCAGCAGCTCCACAGAGGTTTATAGCAATCAGCCCCAGCATTTT
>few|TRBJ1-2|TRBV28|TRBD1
CASGQAMGAYGYTF
TGTGCCAGCGGACAGGCCATGGGAGCTTATGGCTACACCTTC
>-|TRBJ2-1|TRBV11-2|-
CASTGDRQVYNEQFF
TGTGCCAGCACGGGGGATCGGCAGGTATACAATGAGCAGTTCTTC
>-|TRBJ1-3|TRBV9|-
CASSVALHSGNTIYF
TGTGCCAGCAGCGTAGCTTTGCACTCTGGAAACACCATATATTTT
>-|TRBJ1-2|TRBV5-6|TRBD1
CASSHQTGVDYGYTF
TGTGCCAGCAGCCACCAGACAGGGGTTGACTATGGCTACACCTTC
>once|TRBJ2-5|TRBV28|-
CASSLAWGRTQETQYF
TGTGCCAGCAGTTTAGCTTGGGGGAGGACCCAAGAGACCCAGTACTTC
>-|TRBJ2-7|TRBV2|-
CASSGPWLGAEQYF
TGTGCCAGCAGCGGCCCTTGGTTAGGCGCGGAGCAGTACTTC
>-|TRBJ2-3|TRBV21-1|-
CASRQRGGQDTQYF
TGTGCCAGCAGGCAGCGGGGGGGCCAAGATACGCAGTATTTT
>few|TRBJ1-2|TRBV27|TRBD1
CASSKQGVHDYTF
TGTGCCAGCAGCAAACAGGGGGTACATGACTACACCTTC
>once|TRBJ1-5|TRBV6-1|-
CASTPFSNQPQHF
TGTGCCAGCACTCCCTTTAGCAATCAGCCCCAGCATTTT
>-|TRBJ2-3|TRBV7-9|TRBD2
CASSPSRTSGGRFTDTQYF
TGTGCCAGCAGCCCCTCGCGGACTAGCGGGGGCCGGTTCACAGATACGCAGTATTTT
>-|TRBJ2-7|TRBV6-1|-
CASGDFLNYEQYF
TGTGCCAGCGGGGACTTTTTGAACTACGAGCAGTACTTC
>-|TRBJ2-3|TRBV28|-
CASALLREGNTQYF
TGTGCCAGCGCCCTCCTTCGAGAGGGAAATACGCAGTATTTT
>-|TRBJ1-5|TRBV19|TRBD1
CASSSGGGDQPQHF
TGTGCCAGTAGTTCAGGGGGCGGAGATCAGCCCCAGCATTTT
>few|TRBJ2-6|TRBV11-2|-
CASSFGDSGANVLTF
TGTGCCAGCAGCTTCGGGGACTCTGGGGCCAACGTCCTGACTTTC
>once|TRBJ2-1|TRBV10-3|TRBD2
CAISELWRGEYNEQFF
TGTGCCATCAGTGAGTTATGGCGGGGGGAATACAATGAGCAGTTCTTC
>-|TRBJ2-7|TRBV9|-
CASSVEQGYEQYF
TGTGCCAGCAGCGTAGAACAGGGCTACGAGCAGTACTTC
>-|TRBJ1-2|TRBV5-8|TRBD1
CASSPGTVYGYTF
TGTGCCAGCAGCCCCGGGACAGTCTATGGCTACACCTTC
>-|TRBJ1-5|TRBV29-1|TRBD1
CSVGTGNNQPQHF
TGCAGCGTTGGGACAGGGAACAATCAGCCCCAGCATTTT
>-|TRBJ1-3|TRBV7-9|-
CASSFRLSGNTIYF
TGTGCCAGCAGCTTTCGACTCTCTGGAAACACCATATATTTT
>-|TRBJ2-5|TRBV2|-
CASSEGPGGQEYQETQYF
TGTGCCAGCAGTGAAGGGCCCGGAGGGCAGGAGTACCAAGAGACCCAGTACTTC
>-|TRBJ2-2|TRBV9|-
CASSPRWGTTGELFF
TGTGCCAGCAGCCCCCGATGGGGGACCACCGGGGAGCTGTTTTTT
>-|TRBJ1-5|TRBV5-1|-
CASSDRPGDQPQHF
TGCGCCAGCTCTGACAGGCCAGGGGATCAGCCCCAGCATTTT
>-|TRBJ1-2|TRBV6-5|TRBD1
CASSYSGGQGAHGYTF
TGTGCCAGCAGTTACTCGGGGGGACAGGGGGCGCATGGCTACACCTTC
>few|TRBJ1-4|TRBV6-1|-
CASSERIRDATRGLFF
TGTGCCAGCAGTGAAAGGATTCGGGACGCTACCCGGGGACTGTTTTTT
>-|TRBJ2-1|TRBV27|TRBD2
CASSHGLAGEQFF
TGTGCCAGCAGTCACGGACTAGCCGGTGAGCAGTTCTTC
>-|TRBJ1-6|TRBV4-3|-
CASSQWGFGLGSPLHF
TGCGCCAGCAGCCAATGGGGATTCGGGCTCGGATCACCCCTCCACTTT
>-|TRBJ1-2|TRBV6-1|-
CASSEGVGALVVGYTF
TGTGCCAGCAGTGAGGGCGTAGGGGCGCTTGTCGTTGGCTACACCTTC
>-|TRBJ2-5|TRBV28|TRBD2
CASSPRIAGRETQYF
TGTGCCAGCAGTCCCCGTATAGCGGGAAGGGAGACCCAGTACTTC
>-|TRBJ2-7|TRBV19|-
CASSTQGGRTYEQYF
TGTGCCAGTAGTACGCAGGGGGGGAGGACCTACGAGCAGTACTTC
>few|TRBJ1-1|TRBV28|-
CASRGTANTEAFF
TGTGCCAGCCGAGGGACGGCAAACACTGAAGCTTTCTTT
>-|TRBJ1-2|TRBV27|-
CASSPDRNYGYTF
TGTGCCAGCAGCCCAGACAGAAACTATGGCTACACCTTC
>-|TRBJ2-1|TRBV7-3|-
CASSLGHGSYNEQFF
TGTGCCAGCAGCTTAGGACACGGCTCCTACAATGAGCAGTTCTTC
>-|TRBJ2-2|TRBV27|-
CASSLSRYYGELFF
TGTGCCAGCAGTTTATCGAGATACTACGGGGAGCTGTTTTTT
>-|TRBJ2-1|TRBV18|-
CASSPRVNEQFF
TGTGCCAGCTCACCACGGGTCAATGAGCAGTTCTTC
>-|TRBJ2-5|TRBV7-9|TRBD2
CASSAPGLAGAYETQYF
TGTGCCAGCAGCGCCCCGGGACTAGCGGGAGCGTATGAGACCCAGTACTTC
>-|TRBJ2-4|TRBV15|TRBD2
CATGREVSKNIQYF
TGTGCCACCGGGCGGGAGGTCTCCAAAAACATTCAGTACTTC
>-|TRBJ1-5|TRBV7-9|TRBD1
CASSLGGGQGYSNQPQHF
TGTGCCAGCAGCTTAGGCGGCGGACAGGGCTATAGCAATCAGCCCCAGCATTTT
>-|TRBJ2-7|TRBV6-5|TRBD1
CASTEGLAGGRRQYF
TGTGCCTCTACTGAGGGCTTGGCAGGGGGTCGGAGGCAGTACTTC
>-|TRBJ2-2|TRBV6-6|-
CASSYVGPGELFF
TGTGCCAGCAGTTACGTGGGGCCCGGGGAGCTGTTTTTT
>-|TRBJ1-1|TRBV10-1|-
CASSEPIHPAEAFF
TGCGCCAGCAGTGAGCCTATCCATCCAGCTGAAGCTTTCTTT
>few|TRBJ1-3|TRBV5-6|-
CASSWGGPSSGNTIYF
TGTGCCAGCAGTTGGGGAGGGCCCAGCTCTGGAAACACCATATATTTT
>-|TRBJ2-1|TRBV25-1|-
CASSDGVYEQFF
TGTGCCAGCAGTGACGGGGTCTATGAGCAGTTCTTC
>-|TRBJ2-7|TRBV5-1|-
CASRPGPIYEQYF
TGCGCCAGCCGACCGGGACCCATCTACGAGCAGTACTTC
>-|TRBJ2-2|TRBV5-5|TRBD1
CASRDRASNTGELFF
TGTGCCAGCAGAGACAGGGCCTCGAACACCGGGGAGCTGTTTTTT
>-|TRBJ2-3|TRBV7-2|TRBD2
CASSLAWSGGGSTDTQYF
TGTGCCAGCAGCTTAGCGTGGTCCGGGGGGGGTAGCACAGATACGCAGTATTTT
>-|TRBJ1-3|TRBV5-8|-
CASSLVAGGSNTIYF
TGTGCCAGCAGCTTGGTCGCAGGAGGGTCAAACACCATATATTTT
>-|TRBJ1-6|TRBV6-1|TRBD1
CASSESTGTISPLHF
TGTGCCAGCAGTGAATCGACAGGGACGATCTCACCCCTCCACTTT
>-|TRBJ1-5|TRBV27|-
CASSLRGSNQPQHF
TGTGCCAGCAGTTTAAGGGGTAGCAATCAGCCCCAGCATTTT
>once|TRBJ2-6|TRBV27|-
CASSSGRLSGANVLTF
TGTGCCAGCAGCTCCGGACGGCTCTCTGGGGCCAACGTCCTGACTTTC
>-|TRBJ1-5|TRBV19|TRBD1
CASLDRGVGIGQPQHF
TGTGCCAGCCTGGACAGGGGCGTGGGGATAGGTCAGCCCCAGCATTTT
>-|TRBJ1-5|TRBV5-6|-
CASSLRGRSNQPQHF
TGTGCCAGCAGCTTGCGGGGGAGAAGCAATCAGCCCCAGCATTTT
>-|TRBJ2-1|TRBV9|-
CASSVDRGARNEQFF
TGTGCCAGCAGCGTAGATAGGGGGGCGAGGAATGAGCAGTTCTTC
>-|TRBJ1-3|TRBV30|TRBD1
CAWQQGVWGNTIYF
TGTGCCTGGCAACAGGGGGTTTGGGGAAACACCATATATTTT
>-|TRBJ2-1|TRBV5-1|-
CASSLAPGGGYNEQFF
TGCGCCAGCAGCTTGGCCCCGGGTGGAGGGTACAATGAGCAGTTCTTC